This entry lists 21 T cell receptor beta chains sequenced from one sample in a study of T cell responses to AZD1222 COVID-19 vaccine. Data came from immunoSEQ multiplex PCR; TCRdb stores just in-frame clones and leaves some out. The top ten clones hold around 4.5% of a sample with tens of thousands of clones, around three quarters of them seen once. Sequencing used peripheral blood, obtained 28 days after the second AZD1222 dose. The receptors here all came from an adult who received the AZD1222 COVID-19 vaccine.

This clone was seen a few times. The V and J genes are TRBV27 and TRBJ1-6; D gene unclear. The germline V gene encodes CDR1 MNHEY and CDR2 SMNVEV (reference sequence). The CDR3 has 16 residues. V gave up 2 bases and J gave up 0 bases, with 8 bases separating them. CDR3 in DNA: TGTGCCAGCAGTTTACTCGGAAGCTCCTATAATTCACCCCTCCACTTT. Translation: CASSLLGSSYNSPLHF.

This clone was counted only a few times. The chain combines TRBV9 with TRBJ2-3; D remains ambiguous. CDR3 length equals 16 residues. V was trimmed by 0 bases and J by 5 bases, leaving 16 bases between them. In germline, CDR1 is SGDLS, CDR2 YYNGEE. The CDR3 DNA is TGTGCCAGCAGCGTAGTAGGCATTAGAGAGATAGATACGCAGTATTTT. Protein sequence: CASSVVGIREIDTQYF.

The chain employs TRBV5-1 and TRBJ1-1, with D unclear. The CDR3 is 14 amino acids. CDR1 SGHRS and CDR2 YFSETQ come from the germline V gene. Trimming stripped 4 bases from V and 6 bases from J, with 16 bases between. CDR3 amino acids: CASSPRAGDSEAFF. The CDR3 DNA sequence: TGCGCCAGCAGCCCCCGGGCCGGCGACTCTGAAGCTTTCTTT.

V and J are TRBV5-1 and TRBJ2-1, with 11 bases matching TRBD2. CDR1 is SGHRS and CDR2 is YFSETQ in the germline V gene. Trimming removed 0 bases from V and 4 bases from J; junction bases left unmatched: 6. This CDR3 has 17 residues. CDR3 amino acids: CASSLAKLAGVYNEQFF. Written as DNA, the CDR3 is TGCGCCAGCAGCTTGGCCAAACTAGCGGGGGTTTACAATGAGCAGTTCTTC.

The chain joins TRBV7-2 to TRBJ1-1, with 7 bases that match TRBD1. V dropped 10 bases and J dropped 4; count of bases not matched to a gene: 9. The CDR3 runs to 13 residues. CDR1 and CDR2 from the germline V gene are SGHTA and FQGNSA. The CDR3 spells CAIKEGAITEAFF. CDR3 DNA: TGTGCCATCAAGGAGGGGGCGATCACTGAAGCTTTCTTT.

V usage is TRBV6-1 and J usage is TRBJ1-5; D is undetermined. CDR1 MNHNS and CDR2 SASEGT come from the germline V gene. This CDR3 comprises 15 residues. Trimming left V 2 bases short and J 3 bases short, with 11 bases between. The CDR3: CASSEQVLLNQPQHF. The DNA of the CDR3 is TGTGCCAGCAGTGAACAGGTCCTCCTCAATCAGCCCCAGCATTTT.

The rearrangement links TRBV19 to TRBJ1-4; D is perhaps TRBD1 (6 bases). This CDR3 has 14 amino acids. V lost 4 bases and J 8 bases, leaving 14 bases between the germline ends. CDR1 is LNHDA and CDR2 is SQIVND in the germline V gene (reference sequence). CDR3 loop: CASSTSGAREKLFF. DNA of the CDR3: TGTGCCAGTAGTACCTCAGGGGCCCGGGAAAAACTGTTTTTT.

There are a few counts of this clone. V gene TRBV6-2 or TRBV6-3 combines with J gene TRBJ1-2; 7 bases agree with TRBD1. Trimming removed 5 bases from V and 2 bases from J; junction bases left unmatched: 11. The CDR3 totals 16 residues. Germline CDR1 reads MNHEY; CDR2 reads SVGEGT. CDR3 protein: CASSHRAETGNYGYTF. The CDR3 bases are TGTGCCAGCAGTCACAGAGCGGAGACAGGGAACTATGGCTACACCTTC.

The V and J genes are TRBV5-6 and TRBJ1-1, with D possibly matching TRBD1 (5 bases). V lost 0 bases and J 1 base, leaving 7 bases between the germline ends. Looked up from germline, CDR1 is SGHDT and CDR2 is YYEEEE. The CDR3 sequence is 14 residues long. The DNA for the CDR3 is TGTGCCAGCAGCTTGGGGAGGGGGAACACTGAAGCTTTCTTT. It is translated as CASSLGRGNTEAFF.

The chain employs TRBV7-3 and TRBJ2-2; the D is unclear. V was cut by 1 base and J by 8 bases, with 11 bases left in between. Per the germline V gene, CDR1 is SGHTA and CDR2 is FQGTGA. This CDR3 has 14 residues. The CDR3 protein is CASSLSLRSGELFF. CDR3 DNA sequence: TGTGCCAGCAGCTTAAGCTTGCGTTCGGGGGAGCTGTTTTTT. The full variable domain, with the rest looked up from reference TRBV7-3 and TRBJ2-2, is GAGVSQTPSNKVTEKGKYVELRCDPISGHTALYWYRQSLGQGPEFLIYFQGTGAADDSGLPNDRFFAVRPEGSVSTLKIQRTERGDSAVYLCASSLSLRSGELFFGEGSRLTVL.

The chain carries TRBV7-9 and TRBJ1-1; D is perhaps TRBD1 (5 bases). Trimming stripped 2 bases from V and 8 bases from J, with 15 bases between. This CDR3 is 14 amino acids long. Germline V CDR1 and CDR2: SEHNR, FQNEAQ (reference sequence). The CDR3 loop reads CASSLISVGGEAFF. The DNA for the CDR3 is TGTGCCAGCAGCTTAATATCAGTCGGGGGGGAAGCTTTCTTT.

This clone was seen only a few times. CDR3 nucleotide sequence: TGCAGCGTCGATACTTCCGGACAGGGGGAATATGGCTACACCTTC. Protein: CSVDTSGQGEYGYTF. The J gene is TRBJ1-2, the V gene TRBV29-1, with 10 bases identical to TRBD1. V shed 6 bases, J shed 5 bases, and the junction held 12 bases outside the gene matches. In germline, CDR1 is SQVTM, CDR2 ANQGSEA. This CDR3 has 15 amino acids.

The gene calls are TRBV19 and TRBJ1-3, with unresolved D. Per the germline V gene, CDR1 is LNHDA and CDR2 is SQIVND (reference sequence). CDR3 length: 13 residues. V lost 2 bases to trimming and J lost 0 bases, with 2 bases between them. The CDR3 coding sequence is TGTGCCAGTAGTATAATCTCTGGAAACACCATATATTTT. Residues: CASSIISGNTIYF.

The chain recombines TRBV4-2 with TRBJ2-2; 7 nucleotides line up with TRBD2. CDR1 and CDR2 (germline): LGHNA, YNFKEQ. The CDR3 loop spans 16 amino acids. The V segment lost 0 bases and the J segment 1 base; nucleotides outside the gene matches: 2. CDR3 sequence reads: CASSQEGGRNTGELFF. The CDR3 DNA is TGTGCCAGCAGCCAAGAGGGGGGGAGGAACACCGGGGAGCTGTTTTTT.

The gene calls are TRBV4-2 and TRBJ1-5; D perhaps matches TRBD1 (5 bases). With 1 base removed from V and 3 bases from J, the gap between germline ends came to 19 bases. The CDR3 has 18 residues. The germline gives CDR1 LGHNA, CDR2 YNFKEQ. The CDR3, as DNA: TGTGCCAGCAGCCAAGTAGGACTTTTAGGCAGGGACAATCAGCCCCAGCATTTT. Protein sequence: CASSQVGLLGRDNQPQHF.

This clone was detected only once. V is TRBV6-5 and J is TRBJ1-5, with D hard to call. Germline CDR1 MNHEY, CDR2 SVGAGI. The CDR3 is 14 residues long. V was pared by 8 bases and J by 3 bases, with 14 bases between. The CDR3 loop is CASVNQVVNQPQHF. CDR3 DNA sequence: TGTGCCAGCGTGAACCAGGTCGTCAATCAGCCCCAGCATTTT.

In DNA, the CDR3 is TGTGCCAGCAGCCAAAGCCGAACCCCCTACTATGGCTACACCTTC. Translation: CASSQSRTPYYGYTF. The chain links TRBV3-1 (or the pseudogene TRBV3-2) to TRBJ1-2; D unresolved. The germline CDR1 and CDR2 sequences are LGHDT and YNNKEL (reference sequence). V was shortened by 2 bases and J by 3 bases, with 13 bases between the two germline ends. This CDR3 region has 15 residues.

V and J are TRBV7-2 and TRBJ2-7, with 9 positions matching TRBD2. The CDR3 runs to 18 residues. The J segment lost 4 bases and the V segment lost 4 bases, leaving 17 bases of the junction unmatched. The germline V gene has CDR1 SGHTA and CDR2 FQGNSA. This CDR3 is CASSSPPIVAGGRYEQYF. For the CDR3, the DNA is TGTGCCAGCAGCTCCCCGCCCATAGTTGCGGGGGGGCGGTACGAGCAGTACTTC.

The chain couples TRBV27 to TRBJ2-1; 7 bases are shared with TRBD2. Germline V gives CDR1 MNHEY, CDR2 SMNVEV (reference sequence). V dropped 1 base and J dropped 3; count of bases not matched to a gene: 0. This CDR3 has 14 residues. DNA for the CDR3: TGTGCCAGCAGTTTATGGGGGGGCTACAATGAGCAGTTCTTC. Amino acid sequence: CASSLWGGYNEQFF.

Only one count was recorded for this clone. CDR3 nucleotide sequence: TGTGCCAGCAGCCTGAGACAGGGGGCAGGTGGCTACACCTTC. The encoded protein is CASSLRQGAGGYTF. This chain joins TRBV11-1 and TRBJ1-2; 10 bases are shared with TRBD1. This CDR3 spans 14 amino acids. Germline V gene lookup returns CDR1 SGHAT and CDR2 FQDESV (reference sequence). The V gene end was trimmed by 5 bases and the J gene end by 7 bases; junction bases not matched to a gene: 7.

This clone was counted only a few times. This chain joins TRBV28 and TRBJ2-5; TRBD1 matches 7 bases. The CDR3 extends over 14 amino acids. The ends lost 1 base at V and 6 bases at J; junction bases unmatched: 5. Germline V gene lookup returns CDR1 MDHEN and CDR2 SYDVKM. The CDR3 nucleotides are TGTGCCAGCAGTTTATACAGGGGTACACAGACCCAGTACTTC. Amino acid sequence: CASSLYRGTQTQYF. Together with reference TRBV28 and TRBJ2-5, the CDR3 gives the full variable domain: DVKVTQSSRYLVKRTGEKVFLECVQDMDHENMFWYRQDPGLGLRLIYFSYDVKMKEKGDIPEGYSVSREKKERFSLILESASTNQTSMYLCASSLYRGTQTQYFGPGTRLLVL.